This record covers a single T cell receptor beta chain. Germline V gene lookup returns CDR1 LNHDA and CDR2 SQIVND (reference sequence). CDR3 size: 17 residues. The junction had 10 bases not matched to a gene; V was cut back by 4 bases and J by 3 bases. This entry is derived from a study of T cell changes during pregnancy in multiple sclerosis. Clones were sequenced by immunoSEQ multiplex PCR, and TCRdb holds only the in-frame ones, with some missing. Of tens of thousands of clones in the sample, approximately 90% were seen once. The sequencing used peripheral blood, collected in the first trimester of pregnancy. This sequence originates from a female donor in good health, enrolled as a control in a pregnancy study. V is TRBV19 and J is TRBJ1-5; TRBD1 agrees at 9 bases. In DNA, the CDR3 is TGTGCCAGTAGTAAAGGGACAGGGAAAATGGACAATCAGCCCCAGCATTTT. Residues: CASSKGTGKMDNQPQHF.